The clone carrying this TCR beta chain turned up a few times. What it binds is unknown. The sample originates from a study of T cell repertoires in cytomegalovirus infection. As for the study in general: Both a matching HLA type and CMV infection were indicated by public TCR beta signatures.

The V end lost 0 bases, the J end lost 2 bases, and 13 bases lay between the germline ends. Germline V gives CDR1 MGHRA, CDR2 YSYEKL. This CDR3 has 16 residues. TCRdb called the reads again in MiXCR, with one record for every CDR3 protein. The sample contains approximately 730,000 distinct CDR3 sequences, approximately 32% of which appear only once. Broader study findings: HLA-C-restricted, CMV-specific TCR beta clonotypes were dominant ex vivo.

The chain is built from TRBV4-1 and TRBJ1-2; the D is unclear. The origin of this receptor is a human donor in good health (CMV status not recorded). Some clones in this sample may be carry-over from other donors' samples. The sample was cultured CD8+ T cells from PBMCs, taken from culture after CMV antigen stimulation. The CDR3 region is CASSQEAGMENYGYTF. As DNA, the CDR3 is TGCGCCAGCAGCCAAGAAGCGGGGATGGAGAACTATGGCTACACCTTC.